A selection of T cell receptor beta chains follows, all from one sample in a study of T-cell reconstitution after alpha-beta-depleted transplantation in children. Via MiXCR, TCRdb re-called the PCR reads, giving one row per CDR3 protein. The data contain nearly 400,000 distinct CDR3 sequences, roughly 21% of them singletons. The starting material was PBMCs from the stem cell graft donor, obtained from the stem cell graft. The receptors here all came from a human donor who donated a stem cell graft to a child with acute myeloid leukemia. The CDR3 runs from the conserved cysteine through the conserved F or W. A D gene is named only where the DNA matches it firmly. Rows give clone size only sometimes, using once, few, many, or a class for an expanded clone.

J	D	V	size	DNA	CDR3
TRBJ1-2	.	TRBV4-1	few	TGCGCCAGCAGCCCGCCCGACAGCTATGGCTACACCTTC	CASSPPDSYGYTF
TRBJ1-2	.	TRBV12-3/TRBV12-4	.	TGTGCCAGTAGCTGGACCCTATTCTATGGCTACACCTTC	CASSWTLFYGYTF
TRBJ2-2	TRBD1	TRBV6-5	many	TGTGCCAGTATGACAGGGCAGGCCGGGGAGCTGTTTTTT	CASMTGQAGELFF
TRBJ1-1	TRBD1	TRBV20-1	many	TGCAGTGCTAGATCGTACAGGGGTGGGACTGAAGCTTTCTTT	CSARSYRGGTEAFF
TRBJ1-2	TRBD1	TRBV7-9	few	TGTGCCAGCAGCCCAGGGACAGCCCACGGCTACACCTTC	CASSPGTAHGYTF
TRBJ2-3	.	TRBV5-1	few	TGCGCCAGCGTTCTCGAACCCCGCACAGATACGCAGTATTTT	CASVLEPRTDTQYF
TRBJ2-7	.	TRBV25-1	many	TGTGCCAGCAGTGAGGGCAGGGTAAGCGAGCAGTACTTC	CASSEGRVSEQYF
TRBJ2-7	.	TRBV12-3/TRBV12-4	many	TGTGCCAGCAGTTTAGTTCCCCTCGAGCAGTACTTC	CASSLVPLEQYF
TRBJ2-1	TRBD2	TRBV20-1	few	TGCAGTGCTAGAGATCCGGGGTCTAGCGGGAACCAGGGGTTCTTC	CSARDPGSSGNQGFF
TRBJ2-5	TRBD1	TRBV27	few	TGTGCCAGCAGTTTAGTACAGGGGGCGCGAGAGACCCAGTACTTC	CASSLVQGARETQYF
TRBJ2-7	.	TRBV4-3	.	TGCGCCAGCAGCCACACCGGGACTCGATACTACGAGCAGTACTTC	CASSHTGTRYYEQYF
TRBJ1-2	TRBD1	TRBV20-1	few	TGCAGTGCTTCCGAACTCCCAGGGGGCTCGATCTATGGCTACACCTTC	CSASELPGGSIYGYTF
TRBJ2-7	.	TRBV28	few	TGTGCCAGCATGGCCGGCGAGCAGTACTTC	CASMAGEQYF
TRBJ2-3	.	TRBV25-1	few	TGTGCCAGCAGTGCTCTTGGCAGCACAGATACGCAGTATTTT	CASSALGSTDTQYF
TRBJ2-5	TRBD1	TRBV28	.	TGTGCCAGCACAAACCTCAGGGGGCCAGAGACCCAGTACTTC	CASTNLRGPETQYF
TRBJ2-2	TRBD2	TRBV5-1	.	TGCGCCAGCAGCTTGGCCGGGCTAGCGGCATACACCGGGGAGCTGTTTTTT	CASSLAGLAAYTGELFF
TRBJ1-1	.	TRBV6-5	.	TGTGCCAGCAGTTATTTAGCAATGAACACTGAAGCTTTCTTT	CASSYLAMNTEAFF
TRBJ1-6	TRBD1	TRBV6-1	many	TGTGCCAGCAGCAGAGGACAGGGGGCCATAAATAATTCACCCCTCCACTTT	CASSRGQGAINNSPLHF
TRBJ2-5	.	TRBV4-2	many	TGTGCCAGCAGTACGACGGGGAGGTTAGAGACCCAGTACTTC	CASSTTGRLETQYF
TRBJ2-6	TRBD1	TRBV5-6	.	TGTGCCAGCAGCTTAAAAAAGGACAGGGGAACTGGGGCCAACGTCCTGACTTTC	CASSLKKDRGTGANVLTF
TRBJ2-1	.	TRBV4-2	.	TGTGCCAGCAGCCCGCATCTGTTTGGGGGCGAGCCGCGGGATAACCCAATGAGTGGTGGGATCTTC	CASSPHLFGGEPRDNPMSGGIF
TRBJ2-7	TRBD1	TRBV12-3/TRBV12-4	many	TGTGCCAGCAGTTTTGACAGGGCCGACGAGCAGTACTTC	CASSFDRADEQYF
TRBJ1-3	.	TRBV6-1	.	TGTGCCAGCAGCGCGACAGGAAACACCATATATTTT	CASSATGNTIYF
TRBJ1-5	TRBD1	TRBV20-1	few	TGCAGTGCTAGAGTGGAGACAGGGGGCCTTAATAGCAATCAGCCCCAGCATTTT	CSARVETGGLNSNQPQHF